This TCR beta chain stems from a study of vaccination and CD4 T cells after COVID-19. The CDR3 is 12 amino acids. Trimming took 8 bases from V and 10 from J; bases not matched to a gene: 5. CD4+ T cells that had been cultured provided DNA sequenced with the Oncomine TCR Beta short-read assay. TCRdb reprocessed the PCR reads via MiXCR and lists one record per CDR3 protein. The sample records under 15,000 distinct CDR3 sequences, roughly 61% being singletons. This clonotype appeared a few times. Its target is not known. The treatment denotes: roughly nine-day PBMC culture with coronavirus spike peptide pools or control peptides (ViraFEST assay).

Sequencing was performed on CD4+ T cells from blood, cultured in vitro. V usage is TRBV12-3 or TRBV12-4 and J usage is TRBJ1-6; TRBD1 aligns across 7 bases. This TCR was recovered from a human donor who had recovered from COVID-19. CDR3: CASGDSVSPLHF. The CDR3 bases are TGTGCCAGCGGGGACAGCGTCTCACCCCTCCACTTT.